There are a few counts of the clone carrying this T cell receptor (beta chain). Its antigen is unknown. This entry is derived from a study of blood T cells in healthy people across ages. Broader study findings: Reliance upon unsorted PBMCs precluded definitive naive versus antigen-experienced comparison.

A J-beta primer mix and a sample-barcoded 5' primer were used in a second PCR of roughly 6 to 12 cycles. Using its own MiXCR run on the 5' RACE reads, TCRdb lists one record per CDR3 protein. The sample shows roughly 1 million distinct CDR3 sequences, roughly a quarter of them seen only once. The CDR3 is 14 amino acids. Deletions cut 4 bases from V and 1 base from J, with 10 bases between. These data were likewise used in another study, on T cells of mothers and their children.

The receptor was derived from a girl aged 2 to 9 in good health. Material for sequencing was blood. The rearrangement joins TRBV12-3 or TRBV12-4 to TRBJ2-5; D gene uncertain. For the CDR3, the DNA is TGTGCCAGCAGTTCCCCGCCCTTCCAAGAGACCCAGTACTTC. The encoded protein is CASSSPPFQETQYF.